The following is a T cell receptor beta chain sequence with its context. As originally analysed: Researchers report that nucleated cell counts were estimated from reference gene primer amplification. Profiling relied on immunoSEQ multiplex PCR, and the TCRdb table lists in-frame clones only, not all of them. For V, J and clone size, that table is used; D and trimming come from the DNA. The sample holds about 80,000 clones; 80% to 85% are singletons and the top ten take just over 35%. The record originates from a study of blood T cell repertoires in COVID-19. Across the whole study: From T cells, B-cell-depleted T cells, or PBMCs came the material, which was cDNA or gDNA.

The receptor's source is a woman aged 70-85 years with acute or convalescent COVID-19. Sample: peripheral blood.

DNA for the CDR3: TGTGCCAGCAGCTTAGTGGGGGGACTAGCAACAGATACGCAGTATTTT. Amino acid sequence: CASSLVGGLATDTQYF. The genes are TRBV7-2 and TRBJ2-3, with TRBD2 identical over 9 bases. From germline, CDR1 is SGHTA and CDR2 FQGNSA. The length of the CDR3 is 16 residues. Trimming at V came to 1 base and at J to 3 bases, leaving 5 bases not matched to a gene. Full variable domain (rest looked up from reference TRBV7-2 and TRBJ2-3): GAGVSQSPSNKVTEKGKDVELRCDPISGHTALYWYRQSLGQGLEFLIYFQGNSAPDKSGLPSDRFSAERTGGSVSTLTIQRTQQEDSAVYLCASSLVGGLATDTQYFGPGTRLTVL.